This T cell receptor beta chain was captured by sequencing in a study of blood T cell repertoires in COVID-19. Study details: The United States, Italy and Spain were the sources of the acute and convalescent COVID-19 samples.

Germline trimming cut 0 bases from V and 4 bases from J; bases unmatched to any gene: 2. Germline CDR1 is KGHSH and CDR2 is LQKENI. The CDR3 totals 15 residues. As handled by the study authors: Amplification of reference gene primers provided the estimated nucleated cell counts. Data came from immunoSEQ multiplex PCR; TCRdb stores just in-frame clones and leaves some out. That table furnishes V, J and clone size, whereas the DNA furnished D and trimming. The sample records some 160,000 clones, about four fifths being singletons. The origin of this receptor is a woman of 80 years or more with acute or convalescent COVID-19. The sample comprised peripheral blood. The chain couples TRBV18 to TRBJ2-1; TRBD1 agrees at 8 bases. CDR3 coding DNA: TGTGCCAGCTCACCACCGGGACAGGCTTACAATGAGCAGTTCTTC. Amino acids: CASSPPGQAYNEQFF.